The 13 T cell receptor beta chains presented below share a single source sample, sequenced in a study of OX40 agonist ivuxolimab in advanced cancers. Sequencing used immunoSEQ multiplex PCR; TCRdb keeps in-frame clones, though not all of them. The sample includes about 58,000 clones, around 90% seen only once; the top ten take 3.8%. Here the sequenced sample was CD4+ or CD8+ T cells sorted from blood, taken in a trial of the OX40 agonist ivuxolimab. Receptors originate from an adult with an advanced solid tumor such as melanoma, head and neck, liver or kidney cancer.

The rearrangement joins TRBV18 to TRBJ2-1; 7 bases fit TRBD2. Germline values: CDR1 KGHSH, CDR2 LQKENI. CDR3 length: 14 amino acids. V lost 0 bases and J lost 12; bases outside the gene matches: 8. CDR3 nucleotide sequence: TGTGCCAGCTCACCACCGACTAGCCCAGTGGGGCAGTTCTTC. This sequence encodes CASSPPTSPVGQFF.

The chain couples TRBV27 to TRBJ2-2; D may be TRBD2 (5 bases). The V gene's germline CDR1 is MNHEY and CDR2 SMNVEV (reference sequence). The CDR3 totals 13 residues. V shed 3 bases and J shed 8 bases, with 10 bases lying between them. CDR3 nucleotides: TGTGCCAGCAGTTTGCGGGCACAGGGGGAGCTGTTTTTT. It yields the protein CASSLRAQGELFF.

The rearrangement links TRBV19 to TRBJ2-1; TRBD1 matches 7 bases. This CDR3 has 13 amino acids. Losses at the gene ends were 1 base for V and 13 bases for J; bases not matched to a gene: 7. The germline CDR1 and CDR2 sequences are LNHDA and SQIVND (reference sequence). The CDR3 DNA follows: TGTGCCAGTAGTATAGGGACCGGGACAGATCAGTTCTTC. Protein: CASSIGTGTDQFF.

This sequence joins TRBV14 and TRBJ2-7; 9 bases match TRBD2. This CDR3 has 16 residues. With 3 bases clipped from V and 3 bases from J, the junction kept 9 bases outside the gene matches. CDR1 is SGHDN and CDR2 is FVKESK in the germline V gene. CDR3 nucleotide sequence: TGTGCCAGCAGCCACGATGCCGGGACTAGCTTCTACGAGCAGTACTTC. Translating gives CASSHDAGTSFYEQYF.

This chain links TRBV5-6 with TRBJ2-5; 10 nucleotides agree with TRBD1. The J segment lost 5 bases and the V segment lost 0 bases, leaving 13 bases of the junction unmatched. Germline V CDR1 and CDR2: SGHDT, YYEEEE. This CDR3 has 18 residues. CDR3 sequence (DNA): TGTGCCAGCAGCTTGGCCTTATGGTTGGGACAGGGGCACGAGACCCAGTACTTC. Its translation: CASSLALWLGQGHETQYF.

The chain links TRBV11-2 to TRBJ2-1; D ambiguous. Per germline, CDR1 SGHAT and CDR2 FQNNGV. This CDR3 region has 17 residues. V was clipped by 0 bases and J by 4 bases, with 16 bases between them. The CDR3 loop is CASSLELMGPVYNEQFF. DNA of the CDR3: TGTGCCAGCAGCTTAGAACTGATGGGTCCGGTATACAATGAGCAGTTCTTC.

The V and J genes are TRBV7-2 and TRBJ2-1, with 8 nucleotides matching TRBD1. The germline CDR1 and CDR2 sequences are SGHTA and FQGNSA. This CDR3 has 17 amino acids. After removal of 5 bases from V and 3 bases from J, the junction contained 12 bases not matched to a gene. This CDR3 reads CASSSITGGSFYNEQFF. In DNA, the CDR3 is TGTGCCAGCAGCAGTATCACAGGGGGATCCTTCTACAATGAGCAGTTCTTC.

This clone has just one count. This sequence joins TRBV28 and TRBJ2-1; no firm D call. Trimming cost V 3 bases and J 4 bases, with 4 bases left between them. CDR1 and CDR2 from the germline V gene are MDHEN and SYDVKM. This CDR3 is 12 amino acids long. The CDR3 protein is CASSLAYNEQFF. In DNA form, the CDR3 reads TGTGCCAGCAGTTTGGCGTACAATGAGCAGTTCTTC.

The genes are TRBV4-1 and TRBJ2-1; TRBD2 matches at 10 bases. CDR1 is MGHRA and CDR2 is YSYEKL in the germline V gene. V lost 4 bases to trimming and J lost 2 bases; unmatched junction nucleotides: 2. The length of the CDR3 is 15 residues. CDR3 DNA sequence: TGCGCCAGCAGCCTTCTAGCGGGAGCCTACAATGAGCAGTTCTTC. Protein: CASSLLAGAYNEQFF.

The V and J genes are TRBV5-5 and TRBJ1-5; possibly TRBD1 for D (5 bases). The length of the CDR3 is 17 residues. Germline V gene lookup returns CDR1 SGHKS and CDR2 YYEKEE (reference sequence). Trimming took off 1 base at V and 7 bases at J, with 21 bases between the two ends. The CDR3 region is CASSLTVRGSLEQPQHF. As DNA, the CDR3 is TGTGCCAGCAGCTTGACAGTGCGGGGGTCGTTGGAACAGCCCCAGCATTTT.

V gene TRBV6-5 combines with J gene TRBJ2-3, with 11 bases identical to TRBD2. The CDR3 spans 15 residues. CDR1 and CDR2 (germline): MNHEY, SVGAGI. J was trimmed by 0 bases and V by 7 bases; bases with no gene match: 3. In nucleotides, the CDR3 is TGTGCCAGCAAGACTAGCGGGGCTAGCACAGATACGCAGTATTTT. This translates into CASKTSGASTDTQYF.

This chain connects TRBV11-3 to TRBJ2-7; possible D gene TRBD2, 6 bases. Germline V gene data show CDR1 as SGHNT and CDR2 as YENEEA. Trimming took off 7 bases at V and 0 bases at J, with 10 bases between the two ends. The CDR3 is 13 amino acids. CDR3 coding DNA: TGTGCCAGCAAGCGGGTTAGCTCCTACGAGCAGTACTTC. As protein: CASKRVSSYEQYF. The whole variable domain, filled in from reference TRBV11-3 and TRBJ2-7, reads EAGVVQSPRYKIIEKKQPVAFWCNPISGHNTLYWYLQNLGQGPELLIRYENEEAVDDSQLPKDRFSAERLKGVDSTLKIQPAELGDSAVYLCASKRVSSYEQYFGPGTRLTVT.

The gene calls are TRBV7-9 and TRBJ2-5; D unresolved. Trimming pared 3 bases from V and 1 base from J, leaving 3 bases between. The CDR3 is 12 residues long. The germline gives CDR1 SEHNR, CDR2 FQNEAQ (reference sequence). The CDR3 loop reads CASSFPQETQYF. Written as DNA, the CDR3 is TGTGCCAGCAGCTTCCCCCAAGAGACCCAGTACTTC.